This T cell receptor beta chain was recorded in a study of T-cell reconstitution after alpha-beta-depleted transplantation in children. General study points: Hyperexpanded clones declined; after one year, newly produced T cells mostly supplied diversity. It was reported that alpha-beta T cells came from several hundred expanded graft clones (about two months after transplant). Surviving recipient T cells and intrathymic progenitors accounted for some patients' high TCRbeta diversity at day 60.

As it was prepared, the TCRbeta library received unique molecular identifiers. TCRdb analysed the PCR reads with MiXCR anew, one entry per CDR3 protein. This table holds 280,000 or so distinct CDR3 sequences, around 10% found once. The table lists this clonotype with many counts. No antigen is known for it. J lost 3 bases, V lost 5 bases, and 8 bases had no gene match. The CDR3 consists of 15 residues. Germline V CDR1 and CDR2: DFQATT, SNEGSKA (reference sequence). This sequence joins TRBV20-1 and TRBJ2-5, with 11 bases identical to TRBD2. The receptor was isolated from a male patient under 10 years old who had a stem cell transplant for chronic granulomatous disease, so the T cells may come from the graft donor. This specimen was peripheral blood, taken 180 days after TCRalphabeta/CD19-depleted stem cell transplant. The DNA for the CDR3 is TGCAGTGCTGACAGAGTACTAGCGGGGGAAGAGACCCAGTACTTC. Translated: CSADRVLAGEETQYF.